The 5 T cell receptor beta chains below all came from one sample that was sequenced in a study of T cell responses to AZD1222 COVID-19 vaccine. Sequencing was performed with immunoSEQ multiplex PCR; in TCRdb, only in-frame clones are kept and a portion is missing. The data contain under 200,000 clones, roughly 94% of them singletons. The sample was peripheral blood, taken on day 0 of AZD1222 vaccination. These receptors were obtained from an adult in good health.

The rearrangement links TRBV18 to TRBJ2-1; the D call may be TRBD1 or TRBD2 (5 bases each). The CDR3 has 14 amino acids. Germline assignment: CDR1 KGHSH and CDR2 LQKENI. Trimming cost V 5 bases and J 4 bases, with 12 bases left between them. The CDR3 spells CASSAWDVYNEQFF. The CDR3 coding sequence is TGTGCCAGCTCAGCATGGGACGTTTACAATGAGCAGTTCTTC.

DNA for the CDR3: TGTGCCAGCTCACCCCCTATGGAGACCCAGTACTTC. This gives the protein CASSPPMETQYF. The V gene is TRBV18, the J gene TRBJ2-5, with D unclear. The CDR3 spans 12 residues. Germline V gene lookup returns CDR1 KGHSH and CDR2 LQKENI. V was shortened by 3 bases and J by 5 bases, with 7 bases between the two germline ends.

V usage is TRBV25-1 and J usage is TRBJ1-2, with D tentatively TRBD1 (6 bases). Germline V gene data show CDR1 as MGHDK and CDR2 as SYGVNS. The CDR3 loop spans 16 amino acids. Trimming left V 1 base short and J 8 bases short, with 20 bases between. The chain's CDR3 is CASSELGGRGTGGYTF. CDR3 nucleotide sequence: TGTGCCAGCAGTGAATTAGGGGGACGGGGCACGGGAGGCTACACCTTC.

This clone was counted a single time. This chain links TRBV27 with TRBJ2-1; TRBD2 matches at 7 bases. The V gene's germline CDR1 is MNHEY and CDR2 SMNVEV (reference sequence). CDR3 length equals 16 residues. Trimming removed 2 bases from V and 3 bases from J; junction bases left unmatched: 7. This CDR3 is CASSLELAWGYNEQFF. The CDR3 DNA is TGTGCCAGCAGTTTAGAACTAGCGTGGGGCTACAATGAGCAGTTCTTC.

The chain employs TRBV6-1 and TRBJ2-7, with no clear D. The ends were cut back, 3 bases at V and 4 bases at J, with 16 bases in the middle. This CDR3 is built from 15 residues. Germline CDR1 is MNHNS and CDR2 is SASEGT. The DNA of the CDR3 is TGTGCCAGCAGTGATCTGTCGTTTTTGACGTACGAGCAGTACTTC. Translated, it gives CASSDLSFLTYEQYF.